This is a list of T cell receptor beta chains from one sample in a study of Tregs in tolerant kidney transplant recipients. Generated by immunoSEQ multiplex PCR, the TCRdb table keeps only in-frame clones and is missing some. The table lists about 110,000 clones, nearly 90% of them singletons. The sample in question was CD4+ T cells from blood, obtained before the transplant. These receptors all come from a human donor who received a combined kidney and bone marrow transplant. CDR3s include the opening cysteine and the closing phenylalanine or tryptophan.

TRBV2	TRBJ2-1	CASTKRGSDEQFF
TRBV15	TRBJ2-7	CATSRDSGTSSEQYF
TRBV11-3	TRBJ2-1	CASSPGEDSSYNEQFF
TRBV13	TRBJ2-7	CASSLGASGTYEQYF
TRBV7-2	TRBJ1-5	CASTPQQNQPQHF
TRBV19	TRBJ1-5	CASSRPDRGNQPQHF
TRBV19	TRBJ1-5	CASTGTGGVQPQHF
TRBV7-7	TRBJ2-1	CASSLSAGGYNEQFF
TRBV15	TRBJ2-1	CATSRAGEPYNEQFF
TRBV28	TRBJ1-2	CASSRWTGPYGYTF
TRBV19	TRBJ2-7	CASSTGLAGVEQYF
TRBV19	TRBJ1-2	CATRDTLSYGYTF
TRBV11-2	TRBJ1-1	CASSLVKGDAFF
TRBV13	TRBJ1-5	CASSLGPDQPQHF
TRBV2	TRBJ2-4	CASRQGILNIQYF
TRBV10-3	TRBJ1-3	CAINPSGPKSFGNTIYF
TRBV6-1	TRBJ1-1	CASSEYQPDTEAFF
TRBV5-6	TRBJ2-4	CASSWWGAGEGNIQYF
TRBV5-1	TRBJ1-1	CASYAGPGGEAFF
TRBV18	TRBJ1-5	CASSPRAQPQHF
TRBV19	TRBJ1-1	CASSTVTNTEAFF
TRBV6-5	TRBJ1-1	CASRAGTVLNTEAFF
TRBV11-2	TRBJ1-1	CASRDRVGTNTEAFF
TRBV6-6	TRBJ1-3	CASRPGQGTGNTIYF
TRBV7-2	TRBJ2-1	CASSSPNRGGTYNEQFF
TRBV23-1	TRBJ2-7	CASSLWTGAYEQYF
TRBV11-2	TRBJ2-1	CASSLDWAFPEQFF
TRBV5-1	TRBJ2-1	CASSLGTTSGRAVHEQFF
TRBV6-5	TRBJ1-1	CASSPLGQGSTEAFF
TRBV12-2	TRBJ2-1	CASRLVTSGRAGHNEQFF
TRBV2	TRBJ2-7	CASTRQGTYEQYF
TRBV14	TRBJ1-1	CASSQESRSTEAFF
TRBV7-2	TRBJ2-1	CASSLGTSGYNEQFF
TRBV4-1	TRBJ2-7	CASSQTLPGSAAYEQYF
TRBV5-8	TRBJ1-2	CASTQSTVPSGYTF
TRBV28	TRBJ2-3	CASSSPGLAGGTSTDTQYF
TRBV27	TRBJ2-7	CASRLAGGSYEQYF
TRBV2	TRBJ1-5	CASSASGTGGQQPQHF
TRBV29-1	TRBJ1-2	CSVEKQGSYGYTF
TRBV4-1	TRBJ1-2	CASSQDGDKNYGYTF
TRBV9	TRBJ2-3	CASSFREGFEDTQYF
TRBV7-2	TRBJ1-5	CASSLAPTGGDQPQHF
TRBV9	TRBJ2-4	CASSARDDIQYF
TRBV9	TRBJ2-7	CASSPHPGDEQYF